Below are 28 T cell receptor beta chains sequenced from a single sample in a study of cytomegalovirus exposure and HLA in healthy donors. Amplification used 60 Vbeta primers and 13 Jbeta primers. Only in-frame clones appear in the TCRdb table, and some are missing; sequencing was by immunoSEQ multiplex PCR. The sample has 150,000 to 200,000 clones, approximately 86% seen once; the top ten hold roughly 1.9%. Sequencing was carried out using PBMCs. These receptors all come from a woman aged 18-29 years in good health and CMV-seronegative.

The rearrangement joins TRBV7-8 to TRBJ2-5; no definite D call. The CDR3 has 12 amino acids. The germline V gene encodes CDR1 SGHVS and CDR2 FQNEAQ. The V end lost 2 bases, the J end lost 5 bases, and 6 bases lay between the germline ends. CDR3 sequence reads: CASSLPPETQYF. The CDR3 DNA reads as TGTGCCAGCAGCTTACCTCCGGAGACCCAGTACTTC.

The CDR3 bases are TGTGCCAGCAGCTTACGCCGAGCGGGGGCTAAGCAGTTCTTC. Its protein product is CASSLRRAGAKQFF. The chain joins TRBV13 to TRBJ2-1; 8 nucleotides line up with TRBD2. Trimming cost V 2 bases and J 11 bases; bases outside gene matches: 8. CDR3 size: 14 residues. Looked up from germline, CDR1 is PRHDT and CDR2 is FYEKMQ (reference sequence). Complete variable domain (other parts from reference TRBV13 and TRBJ2-1): AAGVIQSPRHLIKEKRETATLKCYPIPRHDTVYWYQQGPGQDPQFLISFYEKMQSDKGSIPDRFSAQQFSDYHSELNMSSLELGDSALYFCASSLRRAGAKQFFGPGTRLTVL.

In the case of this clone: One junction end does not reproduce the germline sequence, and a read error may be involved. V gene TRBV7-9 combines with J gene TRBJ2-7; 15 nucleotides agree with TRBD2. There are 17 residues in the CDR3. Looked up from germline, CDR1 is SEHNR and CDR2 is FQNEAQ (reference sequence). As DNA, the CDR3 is TGTTCCAGCAGCTCGATTCCGGGACTAGCGGGAGGTCACGAGCAGTACTTC. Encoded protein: CSSSSIPGLAGGHEQYF. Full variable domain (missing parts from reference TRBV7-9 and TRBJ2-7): DTGVSQNPRHKITKRGQNVTFRCDPISEHNRLYWYRQTLGQGPEFLTYFQNEAQLEKSRLLSDRFSAERPKGSFSTLEIQRTEQGDSAMYLCSSSSIPGLAGGHEQYFGPGTRLTVT.

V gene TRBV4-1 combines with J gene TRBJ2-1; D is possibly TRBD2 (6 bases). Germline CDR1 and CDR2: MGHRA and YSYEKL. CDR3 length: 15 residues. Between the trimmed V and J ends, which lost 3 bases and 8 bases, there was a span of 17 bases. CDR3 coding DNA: TGCGCCAGCAGCCATGGACTAAGCGGGCATGATGAGCAGTTCTTC. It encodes CASSHGLSGHDEQFF.

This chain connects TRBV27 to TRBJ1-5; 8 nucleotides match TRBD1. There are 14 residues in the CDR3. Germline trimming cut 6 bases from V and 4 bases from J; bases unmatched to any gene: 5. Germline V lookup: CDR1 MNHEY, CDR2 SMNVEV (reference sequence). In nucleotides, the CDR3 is TGTGCCAGCAGGGACAGGGACCTAAATCAGCCCCAGCATTTT. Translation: CASRDRDLNQPQHF.

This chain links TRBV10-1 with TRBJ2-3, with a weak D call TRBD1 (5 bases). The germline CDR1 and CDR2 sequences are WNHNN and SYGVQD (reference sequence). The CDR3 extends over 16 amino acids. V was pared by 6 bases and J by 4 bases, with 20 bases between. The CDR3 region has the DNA TGCGCCAGCAGCGATGGGGCTCTCGGATCGCCAGATACGCAGTATTTT. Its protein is CASSDGALGSPDTQYF.

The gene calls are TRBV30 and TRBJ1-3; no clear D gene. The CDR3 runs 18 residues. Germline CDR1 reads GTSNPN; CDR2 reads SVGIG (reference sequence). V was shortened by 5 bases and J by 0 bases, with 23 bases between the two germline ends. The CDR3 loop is CAWGPPLLQRDSGNTIYF. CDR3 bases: TGTGCCTGGGGTCCGCCACTATTACAACGGGACTCTGGAAACACCATATATTTT.

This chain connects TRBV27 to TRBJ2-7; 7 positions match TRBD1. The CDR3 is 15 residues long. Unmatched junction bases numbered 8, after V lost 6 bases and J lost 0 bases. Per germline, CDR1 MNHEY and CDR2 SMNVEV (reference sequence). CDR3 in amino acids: CASREQGSISYEQYF. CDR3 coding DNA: TGTGCCAGCAGGGAACAGGGGTCAATCTCCTACGAGCAGTACTTC.

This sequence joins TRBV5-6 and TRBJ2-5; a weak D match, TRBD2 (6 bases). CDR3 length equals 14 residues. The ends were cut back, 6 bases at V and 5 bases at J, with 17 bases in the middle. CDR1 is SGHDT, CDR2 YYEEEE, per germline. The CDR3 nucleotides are TGTGCCAGCAATCCAGGCGGGGCCCAGGAGACCCAGTACTTC. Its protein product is CASNPGGAQETQYF.

CDR3 region: CAIRGLINEKLFF. The CDR3 nucleotides read TGTGCCATCAGAGGACTGATTAATGAAAAACTGTTTTTT. The V gene is TRBV10-3, the J gene TRBJ1-4; D is undetermined. The germline V and J ends were trimmed by 6 bases and 4 bases, with 9 bases remaining between them. Germline CDR1 is ENHRY and CDR2 is SYGVKD. The CDR3 runs 13 residues.

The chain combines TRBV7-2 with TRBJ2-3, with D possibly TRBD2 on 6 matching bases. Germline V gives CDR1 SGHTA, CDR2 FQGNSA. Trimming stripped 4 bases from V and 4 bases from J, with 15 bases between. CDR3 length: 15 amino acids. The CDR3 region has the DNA TGTGCCAGCAGCTGGAGCGCGGGGACTTCAGATACGCAGTATTTT. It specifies CASSWSAGTSDTQYF.

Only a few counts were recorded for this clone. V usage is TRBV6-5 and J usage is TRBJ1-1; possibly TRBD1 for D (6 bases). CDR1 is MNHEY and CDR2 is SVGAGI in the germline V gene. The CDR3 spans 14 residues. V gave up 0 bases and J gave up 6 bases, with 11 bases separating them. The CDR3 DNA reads TGTGCCAGCAGTTACTCGAGGGGGGGGGCTGAAGCTTTCTTT. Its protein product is CASSYSRGGAEAFF.

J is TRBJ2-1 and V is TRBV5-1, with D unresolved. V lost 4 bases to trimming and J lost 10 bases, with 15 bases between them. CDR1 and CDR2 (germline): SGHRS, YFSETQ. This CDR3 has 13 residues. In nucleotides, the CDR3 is TGCGCCAGCAGCCCCTATACCTCTAGGGAGCAGTTCTTC. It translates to CASSPYTSREQFF.

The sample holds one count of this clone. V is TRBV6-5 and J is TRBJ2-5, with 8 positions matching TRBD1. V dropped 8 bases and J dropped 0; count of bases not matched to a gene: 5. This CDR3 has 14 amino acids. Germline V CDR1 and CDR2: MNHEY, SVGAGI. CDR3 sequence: CASSVTGDQETQYF. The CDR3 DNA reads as TGTGCCAGCTCGGTGACAGGGGACCAAGAGACCCAGTACTTC.

CDR3 coding DNA: TGTGCCATCAGTGAAGAATCGTCGGTGGGACACTCCACCTACGAGCAGTACTTC. Protein sequence: CAISEESSVGHSTYEQYF. The genes are TRBV10-3 and TRBJ2-7, with a tentative D call TRBD1 (6 bases). Per the germline V gene, CDR1 is ENHRY and CDR2 is SYGVKD. Trimming stripped 3 bases from V and 2 bases from J, with 23 bases between. CDR3 length: 18 amino acids.

The CDR3 DNA follows: TGTGCCACCAGCAGTCGTTCGCAGTATGGCTACACCTTC. Translation: CATSSRSQYGYTF. The chain employs TRBV15 and TRBJ1-2; no reliable D call. With 3 bases removed from V and 5 bases from J, the gap between germline ends came to 10 bases. Germline CDR1 and CDR2: LNHNV and YYDKDF (reference sequence). This CDR3 has 13 residues. Supplemented by reference TRBV15 and TRBJ1-2, the full variable domain reads DAMVIQNPRYQVTQFGKPVTLSCSQTLNHNVMYWYQQKSSQAPKLLFHYYDKDFNNEADTPDNFQSRRPNTSFCFLDIRSPGLGDTAMYLCATSSRSQYGYTFGSGTRLTVV.

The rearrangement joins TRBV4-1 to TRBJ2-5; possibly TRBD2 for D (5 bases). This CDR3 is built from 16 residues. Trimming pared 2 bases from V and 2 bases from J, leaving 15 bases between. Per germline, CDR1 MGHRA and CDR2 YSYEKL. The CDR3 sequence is CASSQTQLSEQETQYF. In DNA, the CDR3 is TGCGCCAGCAGCCAAACCCAACTTAGCGAACAAGAGACCCAGTACTTC.

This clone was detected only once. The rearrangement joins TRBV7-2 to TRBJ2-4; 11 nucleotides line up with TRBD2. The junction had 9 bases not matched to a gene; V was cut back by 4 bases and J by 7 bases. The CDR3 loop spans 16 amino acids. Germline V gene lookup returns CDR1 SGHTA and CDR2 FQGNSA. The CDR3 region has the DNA TGTGCCAGCAGCTCTATAGCGGGGGGGCCTCGGAACATTCAGTACTTC. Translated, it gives CASSSIAGGPRNIQYF.

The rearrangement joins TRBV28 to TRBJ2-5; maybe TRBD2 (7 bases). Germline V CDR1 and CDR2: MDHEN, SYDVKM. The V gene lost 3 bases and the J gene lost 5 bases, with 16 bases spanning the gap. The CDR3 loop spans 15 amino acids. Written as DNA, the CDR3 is TGTGCCAGCAGTTTTAGAACAGGGAGGGGGGAGACCCAGTACTTC. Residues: CASSFRTGRGETQYF.

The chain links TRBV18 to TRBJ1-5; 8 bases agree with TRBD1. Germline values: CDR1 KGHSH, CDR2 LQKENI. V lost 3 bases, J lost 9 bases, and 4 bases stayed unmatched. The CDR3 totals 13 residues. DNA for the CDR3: TGTGCCAGCTCACCGACAGGGGATCGGCCCCAGCATTTT. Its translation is CASSPTGDRPQHF.

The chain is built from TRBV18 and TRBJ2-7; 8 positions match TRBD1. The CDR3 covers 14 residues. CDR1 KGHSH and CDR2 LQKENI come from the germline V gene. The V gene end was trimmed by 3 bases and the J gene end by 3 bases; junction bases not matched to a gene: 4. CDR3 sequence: CASSPGQDYYEQYF. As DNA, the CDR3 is TGTGCCAGCTCACCGGGACAGGACTACTACGAGCAGTACTTC.

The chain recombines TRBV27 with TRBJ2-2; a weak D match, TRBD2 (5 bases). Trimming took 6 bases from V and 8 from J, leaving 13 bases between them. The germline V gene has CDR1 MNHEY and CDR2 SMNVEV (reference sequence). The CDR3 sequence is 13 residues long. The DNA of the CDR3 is TGTGCCAGCAGCCCCTTGATAGCGGGGGAGCTGTTTTTT. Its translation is CASSPLIAGELFF.

CDR3 coding DNA: TGTGCCAGCAGCTTAAATGGTGGAGACTTTTACAATGAGCAGTTCTTC. Its translation: CASSLNGGDFYNEQFF. The chain is built from TRBV11-2 and TRBJ2-1; D ambiguous. This CDR3 has 16 residues. CDR1 is SGHAT and CDR2 is FQNNGV in the germline V gene. V was cut by 2 bases and J by 4 bases, with 15 bases left in between. Drawing the rest from reference TRBV11-2 and TRBJ2-1, the complete variable domain is EAGVAQSPRYKIIEKRQSVAFWCNPISGHATLYWYQQILGQGPKLLIQFQNNGVVDDSQLPKDRFSAERLKGVDSTLKIQPAKLEDSAVYLCASSLNGGDFYNEQFFGPGTRLTVL.

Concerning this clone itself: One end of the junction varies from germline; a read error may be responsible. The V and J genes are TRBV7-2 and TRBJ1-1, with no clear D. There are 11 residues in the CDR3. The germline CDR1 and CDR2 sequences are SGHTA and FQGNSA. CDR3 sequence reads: CASSADTEAFF. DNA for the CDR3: TGTGCCAGCAGCGCTGACACGGAAGCTTTCTTT.

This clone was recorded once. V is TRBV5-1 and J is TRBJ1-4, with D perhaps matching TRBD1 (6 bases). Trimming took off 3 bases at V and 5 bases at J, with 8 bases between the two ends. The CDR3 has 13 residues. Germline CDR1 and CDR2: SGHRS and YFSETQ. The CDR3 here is CASSSQGNEKLFF. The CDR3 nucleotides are TGCGCCAGCAGCTCCCAGGGGAATGAAAAACTGTTTTTT.

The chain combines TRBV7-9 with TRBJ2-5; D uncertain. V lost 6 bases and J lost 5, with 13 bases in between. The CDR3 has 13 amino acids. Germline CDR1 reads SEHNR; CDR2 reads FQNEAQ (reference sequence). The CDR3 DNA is TGTGCCAGCAGTCCACTCCTCGGGGAGACCCAGTACTTC. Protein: CASSPLLGETQYF.

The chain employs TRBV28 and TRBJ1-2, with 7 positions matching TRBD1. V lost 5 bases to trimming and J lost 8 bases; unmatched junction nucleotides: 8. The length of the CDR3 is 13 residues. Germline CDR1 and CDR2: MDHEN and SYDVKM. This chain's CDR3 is CASSEGAGPGYTF. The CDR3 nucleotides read TGTGCCAGCAGTGAGGGGGCCGGTCCGGGCTACACCTTC.

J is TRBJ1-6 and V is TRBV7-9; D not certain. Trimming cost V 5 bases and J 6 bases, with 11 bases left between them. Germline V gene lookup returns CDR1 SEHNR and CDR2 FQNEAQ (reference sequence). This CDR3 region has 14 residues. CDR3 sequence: CASSAGLLNSPLHF. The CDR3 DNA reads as TGTGCCAGCAGCGCCGGACTTCTTAATTCACCCCTCCACTTT.